This is a list of T cell receptor beta chains from one sample in a study of cytomegalovirus exposure and HLA in healthy donors. Using immunoSEQ multiplex PCR, the repertoire was profiled, and TCRdb retains in-frame clones only, with some absent. The sample yields fewer than 200,000 clones, more than 65% seen once. The sequencing sample was made of PBMCs. The receptors were gathered from a male donor in good health and CMV-seronegative. CDR3s include the opening cysteine and the closing phenylalanine or tryptophan. A D gene is named only where the DNA matches it firmly. The size field is filled for only some rows; it gives once, few, many or a size class.

TGTGCCAGCAAGGGACTAGCGGGAGGGCTAGAGACCCAGTACTTC	CASKGLAGGLETQYF	TRBV7-2	TRBJ2-5	TRBD2	few
TGTTCCAGCAGCTTAGACATGTTGGGACAGGGCCCTTCCTACGAGCAGTACTTC	CSSSLDMLGQGPSYEQYF	TRBV7-9	TRBJ2-7	TRBD1	NA
TGTGCCAGCTCACGGACAGGGGGCGCCTCTGGCTACACCTTC	CASSRTGGASGYTF	TRBV18	TRBJ1-2	TRBD1	NA
TGTGCCTGGGGACAGGTATACGAGCAGTACTTC	CAWGQVYEQYF	TRBV30	TRBJ2-7	TRBD1	NA
TGTGCCAGCAGCTTCAGGGGGCTTGGACTAATGAACACTGAAGCTTTCTTT	CASSFRGLGLMNTEAFF	TRBV5-6	TRBJ1-1	TRBD1	NA
TGTGCCAGCAGTGAACAGGGGACTGAAGCTTTCTTT	CASSEQGTEAFF	TRBV2	TRBJ1-1	NA	few
TGTTCCAGCAGCCAATTTCGGAGAGTTAGAACCGGGGAGCTGTTTTTT	CSSSQFRRVRTGELFF	TRBV7-9	TRBJ2-2	NA	NA
TGTGCCAGCAGGGGAATGGACAGGATCTATGGCTACACCTTC	CASRGMDRIYGYTF	TRBV6-1	TRBJ1-2	TRBD1	NA
TGTGCCAGCAAAGGCGCGGATGAGTTCTTC	CASKGADEFF	TRBV2	TRBJ2-1	NA	NA
TGTGCCAGCAGCTTATACGGGCAGGGGGTTTTGTATGGCTACACCTTC	CASSLYGQGVLYGYTF	TRBV7-2	TRBJ1-2	TRBD1	NA